Listed below are T cell receptor beta chains from one sample, sequenced in a study of identical twins. TCRdb fed the 5' RACE reads into MiXCR, producing one record per CDR3 protein. The sample lists 400,000 or so distinct CDR3 sequences, 8.5% to 10% occurring once. Specimen: naive T cells sorted from blood. These receptors were collected from a woman aged 50 to 60 in good health. The CDR3 runs from the conserved cysteine through the conserved F or W. The D gene is left open where the match is weak. Rows give clone size only sometimes, using once, few, many, or a class for an expanded clone.

D gene: .; J gene: TRBJ2-6; clone size: .; V gene: TRBV5-1; CDR3 protein: CASSRTGANVLTF; CDR3 DNA: TGCGCCAGCAGCCGTACTGGGGCCAACGTCCTGACTTTC
D gene: TRBD2; J gene: TRBJ2-5; clone size: once; V gene: TRBV6-2/TRBV6-3; CDR3 protein: CASSSSGGPETQYF; CDR3 DNA: TGTGCCAGCAGTTCCTCGGGAGGTCCAGAGACCCAGTACTTC
D gene: TRBD2; J gene: TRBJ2-1; clone size: few; V gene: TRBV10-3; CDR3 protein: CAISAPGLDHEQFF; CDR3 DNA: TGTGCCATCAGTGCCCCAGGACTAGACCATGAGCAGTTCTTC
D gene: .; J gene: TRBJ2-6; clone size: few; V gene: TRBV11-2; CDR3 protein: CASSRVSGANVLTF; CDR3 DNA: TGTGCCAGCAGCAGAGTCTCTGGGGCCAACGTCCTGACTTTC
D gene: .; J gene: TRBJ1-2; clone size: .; V gene: TRBV19; CDR3 protein: CASTPATNYGYTF; CDR3 DNA: TGTGCCAGTACCCCAGCTACTAACTATGGCTACACCTTC
D gene: TRBD2; J gene: TRBJ2-2; clone size: .; V gene: TRBV12-3/TRBV12-4; CDR3 protein: CASSPGTRGNTGELFF; CDR3 DNA: TGTGCCAGCAGCCCCGGGACTAGGGGGAACACCGGGGAGCTGTTTTTT
D gene: .; J gene: TRBJ2-2; clone size: few; V gene: TRBV20-1; CDR3 protein: CSASPRDTGELFF; CDR3 DNA: TGCAGTGCTAGTCCCCGGGACACCGGGGAGCTGTTTTTT
D gene: TRBD1; J gene: TRBJ1-2; clone size: many; V gene: TRBV9; CDR3 protein: CASSESGQAYGYTF; CDR3 DNA: TGTGCCAGCAGCGAGTCAGGACAGGCCTATGGCTACACCTTC
D gene: .; J gene: TRBJ2-3; clone size: .; V gene: TRBV7-3; CDR3 protein: CASSLTGAASDTQYF; CDR3 DNA: TGTGCCAGCAGCTTAACGGGGGCTGCTTCAGATACGCAGTATTTT
D gene: .; J gene: TRBJ2-3; clone size: .; V gene: TRBV4-1; CDR3 protein: CASSQAGGFRADTQYF; CDR3 DNA: TGCGCCAGCAGCCAAGCAGGAGGGTTTCGGGCAGATACGCAGTATTTT
D gene: .; J gene: TRBJ2-5; clone size: many; V gene: TRBV28; CDR3 protein: CASSYLGGNQETQYF; CDR3 DNA: TGTGCCAGCAGTTATCTCGGGGGTAACCAAGAGACCCAGTACTTC
D gene: TRBD2; J gene: TRBJ2-1; clone size: .; V gene: TRBV2; CDR3 protein: CASSDLAGGPEQFF; CDR3 DNA: TGTGCCAGCAGTGATCTAGCGGGAGGGCCTGAGCAGTTCTTC
D gene: .; J gene: TRBJ2-1; clone size: .; V gene: TRBV18; CDR3 protein: CASSPASTYNEQFF; CDR3 DNA: TGTGCCAGCTCACCAGCTAGCACCTACAATGAGCAGTTCTTC
D gene: .; J gene: TRBJ2-7; clone size: few; V gene: TRBV20-1; CDR3 protein: CSAREGGLEQYF; CDR3 DNA: TGCAGTGCTAGAGAAGGGGGGCTCGAGCAGTACTTC
D gene: TRBD2; J gene: TRBJ2-3; clone size: .; V gene: TRBV13; CDR3 protein: CASSLIRAGEADTQYF; CDR3 DNA: TGTGCCAGCAGCTTAATCCGGGCGGGAGAGGCAGATACGCAGTATTTT
D gene: .; J gene: TRBJ2-1; clone size: .; V gene: TRBV3-1; CDR3 protein: CACSHPAGPPYNEQFF; CDR3 DNA: TGTGCCTGCAGCCATCCGGCGGGGCCCCCCTACAATGAGCAGTTCTTC
D gene: .; J gene: TRBJ2-1; clone size: .; V gene: TRBV27; CDR3 protein: CASRVTSRGYNEQFF; CDR3 DNA: TGTGCCAGCAGGGTGACTAGTCGAGGTTACAATGAGCAGTTCTTC
D gene: .; J gene: TRBJ2-5; clone size: many; V gene: TRBV29-1; CDR3 protein: CSEADLGETQYF; CDR3 DNA: TGCAGCGAGGCGGACTTGGGGGAGACCCAGTACTTC
D gene: .; J gene: TRBJ2-5; clone size: many; V gene: TRBV20-1; CDR3 protein: CSGEIWQTQYF; CDR3 DNA: TGCAGTGGCGAGATATGGCAGACCCAGTACTTC
D gene: TRBD2; J gene: TRBJ2-1; clone size: few; V gene: TRBV20-1; CDR3 protein: CSARDFRLAGGPSEQFF; CDR3 DNA: TGCAGTGCTAGAGACTTTCGACTAGCGGGAGGGCCAAGTGAGCAGTTCTTC
D gene: .; J gene: TRBJ2-3; clone size: .; V gene: TRBV7-9; CDR3 protein: CASQPKSLEAFGIGTDTQYF; CDR3 DNA: TGTGCCAGCCAGCCCAAGTCTCTAGAGGCCTTCGGGATAGGCACAGATACGCAGTATTTT
D gene: .; J gene: TRBJ2-5; clone size: many; V gene: TRBV5-5; CDR3 protein: CASSPGLVQETQYF; CDR3 DNA: TGTGCCAGCAGCCCCGGACTGGTACAAGAGACCCAGTACTTC
D gene: TRBD1; J gene: TRBJ2-1; clone size: few; V gene: TRBV30; CDR3 protein: CAWSVGTGPQFF; CDR3 DNA: TGTGCCTGGAGTGTTGGGACAGGACCACAGTTCTTC
D gene: TRBD2; J gene: TRBJ2-1; clone size: few; V gene: TRBV6-6; CDR3 protein: CASSLLRVSGSNEQFF; CDR3 DNA: TGTGCCAGCAGCCTCCTTCGGGTTAGCGGGAGCAATGAGCAGTTCTTC
D gene: .; J gene: TRBJ2-1; clone size: many; V gene: TRBV12-3/TRBV12-4; CDR3 protein: CASTPGGNEQFF; CDR3 DNA: TGTGCCAGCACCCCCGGGGGTAATGAGCAGTTCTTC
D gene: .; J gene: TRBJ2-1; clone size: .; V gene: TRBV7-9; CDR3 protein: CAGLGQSSYNEQFF; CDR3 DNA: TGTGCCGGCCTCGGACAGAGCTCCTACAATGAGCAGTTCTTC
D gene: .; J gene: TRBJ2-3; clone size: few; V gene: TRBV20-1; CDR3 protein: CSARGPWASLDTQYF; CDR3 DNA: TGCAGTGCTAGAGGCCCTTGGGCTAGCTTAGATACGCAGTATTTT
D gene: TRBD1; J gene: TRBJ1-5; clone size: .; V gene: TRBV7-6; CDR3 protein: CASSLADRDSNQPQHF; CDR3 DNA: TGTGCCAGCAGCTTAGCCGACAGGGATAGCAATCAGCCCCAGCATTTT
D gene: TRBD1; J gene: TRBJ2-7; clone size: few; V gene: TRBV5-1; CDR3 protein: CASSLEAGTAADEQYF; CDR3 DNA: TGCGCCAGCAGCTTGGAGGCCGGGACAGCTGCTGACGAGCAGTACTTC
D gene: .; J gene: TRBJ1-1; clone size: many; V gene: TRBV7-6; CDR3 protein: CASSLAFSGSTEAFF; CDR3 DNA: TGTGCCAGCAGCTTAGCGTTCTCAGGGTCCACTGAAGCTTTCTTT
D gene: TRBD2; J gene: TRBJ2-3; clone size: .; V gene: TRBV18; CDR3 protein: CASSRSGMGTDTQYF; CDR3 DNA: TGTGCCAGCTCACGTAGCGGGATGGGCACAGATACGCAGTATTTT
D gene: TRBD1; J gene: TRBJ2-7; clone size: .; V gene: TRBV7-3; CDR3 protein: CASSLTGTGDYEQYF; CDR3 DNA: TGTGCCAGCAGCTTGACCGGGACAGGAGACTACGAGCAGTACTTC
D gene: TRBD1; J gene: TRBJ2-7; clone size: many; V gene: TRBV29-1; CDR3 protein: CSVTKGQAHEQYF; CDR3 DNA: TGCAGCGTGACTAAGGGACAGGCCCACGAGCAGTACTTC
D gene: .; J gene: TRBJ1-5; clone size: many; V gene: TRBV29-1; CDR3 protein: CSARYSNQPQHF; CDR3 DNA: TGCAGCGCCCGATATAGCAATCAGCCCCAGCATTTT
D gene: TRBD1; J gene: TRBJ2-5; clone size: few; V gene: TRBV29-1; CDR3 protein: CSVSNPDRDQETQYF; CDR3 DNA: TGCAGCGTCTCCAACCCGGACAGGGACCAAGAGACCCAGTACTTC
D gene: .; J gene: TRBJ2-2; clone size: .; V gene: TRBV5-1; CDR3 protein: CASSFWPGSSGSTGELFF; CDR3 DNA: TGCGCCAGCAGTTTTTGGCCGGGGAGTAGCGGATCCACCGGGGAGCTGTTTTTT
D gene: .; J gene: TRBJ2-5; clone size: many; V gene: TRBV5-1; CDR3 protein: CASSLGRGETQYF; CDR3 DNA: TGCGCCAGCAGCTTGGGCCGGGGAGAGACCCAGTACTTC